A selection of T cell receptor beta chains follows, all from one sample in a study of control samples from healthy donors and cancer patients. TCRdb's copy holds only in-frame clones and misses some; the assay was immunoSEQ multiplex PCR. Seen here are some 120,000 clones, approximately 89% observed once, and the top ten hold 7.8%. Specimen: blood. Receptors originate from a woman younger than 35 in good health. Both conserved end residues are part of each CDR3. D genes are given only for firm matches. Expanded clones get a size class; other rows say once, few or many, or leave the size out.

clone size: .
D gene: .
J gene: TRBJ1-6
V gene: TRBV27
CDR3 protein: CASRAGARSPLHF
CDR3 DNA: TGTGCCAGCAGGGCAGGGGCGCGTTCACCCCTCCACTTT

clone size: .
D gene: TRBD2
J gene: TRBJ2-2
V gene: TRBV11-3
CDR3 protein: CASSSREAGLTGELFF
CDR3 DNA: TGTGCCAGCAGCTCCCGGGAGGCGGGACTAACCGGGGAGCTGTTTTTT

clone size: once
D gene: TRBD1
J gene: TRBJ1-2
V gene: TRBV19
CDR3 protein: CASSIGTGRDYGYTF
CDR3 DNA: TGTGCCAGTAGTATAGGGACAGGTCGGGACTATGGCTACACCTTC

clone size: .
D gene: .
J gene: TRBJ1-5
V gene: TRBV27
CDR3 protein: CASSLSVRSNQPQHF
CDR3 DNA: TGTGCCAGCAGTTTATCGGTCAGGTCTAATCAGCCCCAGCATTTT

clone size: .
D gene: .
J gene: TRBJ1-1
V gene: TRBV19
CDR3 protein: CASSMVRGDTEAFF
CDR3 DNA: TGTGCCAGTAGTATGGTTAGGGGGGACACTGAAGCTTTCTTT

clone size: once
D gene: TRBD1
J gene: TRBJ2-3
V gene: TRBV27
CDR3 protein: CASSLYRGDTQYF
CDR3 DNA: TGTGCCAGCAGTTTATACAGGGGGGATACGCAGTATTTT

clone size: .
D gene: TRBD1
J gene: TRBJ1-2
V gene: TRBV28
CDR3 protein: CASSFTGAPANYGYTF
CDR3 DNA: TGTGCCAGCAGTTTCACAGGGGCGCCCGCTAACTATGGCTACACCTTC

clone size: .
D gene: TRBD1
J gene: TRBJ2-1
V gene: TRBV24-1
CDR3 protein: CATSDPGQGAVDEQFF
CDR3 DNA: TGTGCCACCAGTGACCCGGGACAGGGGGCGGTCGATGAGCAGTTCTTC

clone size: .
D gene: TRBD1
J gene: TRBJ1-1
V gene: TRBV6-2/TRBV6-3
CDR3 protein: CASSEQGAMNTEAFF
CDR3 DNA: TGTGCCAGCAGCGAACAGGGGGCAATGAACACTGAAGCTTTCTTT

clone size: .
D gene: .
J gene: TRBJ2-2
V gene: TRBV5-4
CDR3 protein: CASSLPKGMENTGELFF
CDR3 DNA: TGTGCCAGCAGCTTGCCTAAGGGTATGGAGAACACCGGGGAGCTGTTTTTT

clone size: .
D gene: .
J gene: TRBJ2-7
V gene: TRBV4-2
CDR3 protein: CASSQDFNGDEQYF
CDR3 DNA: TGTGCCAGCAGCCAAGATTTTAATGGGGACGAGCAGTACTTC

clone size: .
D gene: .
J gene: TRBJ1-2
V gene: TRBV6-5
CDR3 protein: CASSYREVGYGYTF
CDR3 DNA: TGTGCCAGCAGTTACAGGGAGGTCGGCTATGGCTACACCTTC

clone size: .
D gene: TRBD2
J gene: TRBJ2-5
V gene: TRBV7-2
CDR3 protein: CASGPRLAGVDWYF
CDR3 DNA: TGTGCCAGCGGACCACGACTAGCGGGAGTAGATTGGTACTTC

clone size: once
D gene: .
J gene: TRBJ2-4
V gene: TRBV28
CDR3 protein: CATEDRRLNF
CDR3 DNA: TGTGCCACTGAGGACAGACGTCTGAACTTC

clone size: .
D gene: .
J gene: TRBJ2-5
V gene: TRBV9
CDR3 protein: CASSVSGKAAQYF
CDR3 DNA: TGTGCCAGCAGCGTATCCGGGAAGGCGGCCCAGTACTTC

clone size: once
D gene: TRBD1
J gene: TRBJ1-1
V gene: TRBV6-4
CDR3 protein: CASSEQTGFVAFF
CDR3 DNA: TGTGCCAGCAGTGAGCAGACAGGGTTTGTGGCTTTCTTT

clone size: .
D gene: .
J gene: TRBJ2-5
V gene: TRBV7-9
CDR3 protein: CASSFSGGHDYF
CDR3 DNA: TGTGCCAGCAGCTTCAGTGGGGGCCACGATTACTTC

clone size: .
D gene: .
J gene: TRBJ2-3
V gene: TRBV7-6
CDR3 protein: CASSLGGVGTDTQYF
CDR3 DNA: TGTGCCAGCAGCCTAGGGGGGGTTGGCACAGATACGCAGTATTTT

clone size: .
D gene: .
J gene: TRBJ2-7
V gene: TRBV30
CDR3 protein: CAWSGRRGGVAYEQYF
CDR3 DNA: TGTGCCTGGAGCGGGCGGAGGGGGGGTGTCGCCTACGAGCAGTACTTC

clone size: .
D gene: TRBD1
J gene: TRBJ1-4
V gene: TRBV5-3
CDR3 protein: CARSLDRDGEKLFF
CDR3 DNA: TGTGCCAGAAGCTTAGACAGGGATGGGGAAAAACTGTTTTTT

clone size: .
D gene: .
J gene: TRBJ2-3
V gene: TRBV7-3
CDR3 protein: CASSLRLGYGADTQYF
CDR3 DNA: TGTGCCAGCAGCTTAAGGTTGGGATATGGTGCAGATACGCAGTATTTT

clone size: .
D gene: .
J gene: TRBJ1-3
V gene: TRBV7-2
CDR3 protein: CASSLDIRSQAGNTIYF
CDR3 DNA: TGTGCCAGCAGCTTAGACATCAGGTCCCAGGCTGGAAACACCATATATTTT

clone size: .
D gene: .
J gene: TRBJ2-3
V gene: TRBV12-2
CDR3 protein: CASRLRRLAGVTDTQYF
CDR3 DNA: TGTGCAAGTCGCTTGAGGCGACTAGCGGGAGTAACAGATACGCAGTATTTT

clone size: once
D gene: .
J gene: TRBJ2-5
V gene: TRBV5-5
CDR3 protein: CASRYPSGTQYF
CDR3 DNA: TGTGCCAGCAGGTATCCGTCAGGGACCCAGTACTTC

clone size: .
D gene: .
J gene: TRBJ2-3
V gene: TRBV7-9
CDR3 protein: CASSSADTQYF
CDR3 DNA: TGTGCCAGCAGCTCAGCAGATACGCAGTATTTT

clone size: .
D gene: .
J gene: TRBJ1-2
V gene: TRBV24-1
CDR3 protein: CATSDFRGHGYTF
CDR3 DNA: TGTGCCACCAGTGATTTTCGGGGTCATGGCTACACCTTC

clone size: .
D gene: .
J gene: TRBJ2-7
V gene: TRBV7-2
CDR3 protein: CASSLQTSRPYEQYF
CDR3 DNA: TGTGCCAGCAGCTTACAGACTAGTAGGCCCTACGAGCAGTACTTC

clone size: .
D gene: .
J gene: TRBJ2-4
V gene: TRBV18
CDR3 protein: CASSPLGFGEAKNIQYF
CDR3 DNA: TGTGCCAGCTCCCCCCTAGGATTTGGGGAGGCCAAAAACATTCAGTACTTC

clone size: .
D gene: TRBD2
J gene: TRBJ2-7
V gene: TRBV28
CDR3 protein: CASSCRGLAGGTYEQYF
CDR3 DNA: TGTGCCAGCAGTTGCAGGGGACTAGCGGGAGGGACCTACGAGCAGTACTTC

clone size: .
D gene: TRBD1
J gene: TRBJ2-1
V gene: TRBV28
CDR3 protein: CASSIRGSNEQFF
CDR3 DNA: TGTGCCAGCTCCATCAGGGGGAGCAATGAGCAGTTCTTC

clone size: .
D gene: TRBD2
J gene: TRBJ2-4
V gene: TRBV7-3
CDR3 protein: CASSSTGTSGSLSF
CDR3 DNA: TGTGCCAGCAGCTCAACCGGGACTAGCGGGTCGTTATCCTTC

clone size: .
D gene: .
J gene: TRBJ1-1
V gene: TRBV10-2
CDR3 protein: CASSESLGAEAFF
CDR3 DNA: TGCGCCAGCAGTGAGTCGCTGGGGGCGGAAGCTTTCTTT

clone size: .
D gene: TRBD1
J gene: TRBJ1-2
V gene: TRBV6-2/TRBV6-3
CDR3 protein: CASSLPDRLYGYTF
CDR3 DNA: TGTGCCAGCAGTCTCCCGGACAGGCTCTATGGCTACACCTTC

clone size: .
D gene: TRBD1
J gene: TRBJ2-7
V gene: TRBV27
CDR3 protein: CASSGQGSEQYF
CDR3 DNA: TGTGCCAGCAGCGGACAGGGAAGCGAGCAGTACTTC

clone size: .
D gene: TRBD2
J gene: TRBJ2-1
V gene: TRBV7-9
CDR3 protein: CASSISGSFGNEQFF
CDR3 DNA: TGTGCCAGCAGCATTAGCGGGAGTTTCGGGAATGAGCAGTTCTTC

clone size: .
D gene: .
J gene: TRBJ1-6
V gene: TRBV5-1
CDR3 protein: CASSFRQDGDSPLHF
CDR3 DNA: TGCGCCAGCAGCTTTAGACAGGACGGGGATTCACCCCTCCACTTT

clone size: .
D gene: .
J gene: TRBJ1-1
V gene: TRBV28
CDR3 protein: CASSFDTEAFF
CDR3 DNA: TGTGCCAGCAGTTTTGACACTGAAGCTTTCTTT

clone size: few
D gene: .
J gene: TRBJ2-1
V gene: TRBV4-2
CDR3 protein: CASSRQLDNNEQFF
CDR3 DNA: TGTGCCAGCAGCCGACAACTAGACAACAATGAGCAGTTCTTC

clone size: .
D gene: TRBD1
J gene: TRBJ2-7
V gene: TRBV15
CDR3 protein: CATSRGQGSSYEQYF
CDR3 DNA: TGTGCCACCAGCAGAGGACAGGGGAGCTCCTACGAGCAGTACTTC

clone size: .
D gene: TRBD1
J gene: TRBJ2-2
V gene: TRBV7-3
CDR3 protein: CASSLRTGGTGELFF
CDR3 DNA: TGTGCCAGCAGCTTACGGACAGGGGGTACCGGGGAGCTGTTTTTT

clone size: .
D gene: .
J gene: TRBJ1-3
V gene: TRBV2
CDR3 protein: CASTDDLSGNTIYF
CDR3 DNA: TGTGCCAGCACGGACGACCTCTCTGGAAACACCATATATTTT

clone size: .
D gene: .
J gene: TRBJ2-1
V gene: TRBV30
CDR3 protein: CACDRPSYNEQFF
CDR3 DNA: TGTGCCTGTGACAGGCCTTCTTACAATGAGCAGTTCTTC

clone size: .
D gene: .
J gene: TRBJ2-7
V gene: TRBV6-2/TRBV6-3
CDR3 protein: CASSYSRTYEQYF
CDR3 DNA: TGTGCCAGCAGTTACAGCAGAACCTACGAGCAGTACTTC

clone size: .
D gene: .
J gene: TRBJ1-4
V gene: TRBV7-9
CDR3 protein: CASSLLVVDEKLFF
CDR3 DNA: TGTGCCAGCAGCTTACTCGTGGTTGATGAAAAACTGTTTTTT

clone size: .
D gene: .
J gene: TRBJ2-7
V gene: TRBV3-1/TRBV3-2
CDR3 protein: CASSQEPIWYEQYF
CDR3 DNA: TGTGCCAGCAGCCAAGAACCCATTTGGTACGAGCAGTACTTC

clone size: .
D gene: .
J gene: TRBJ2-7
V gene: TRBV5-1
CDR3 protein: CASSLLRGFSYEQYF
CDR3 DNA: TGCGCCAGCAGCCTGCTACGGGGCTTTTCCTACGAGCAGTACTTC

clone size: .
D gene: TRBD2
J gene: TRBJ2-3
V gene: TRBV5-4
CDR3 protein: CASSFVSPSGGFGDTQYF
CDR3 DNA: TGTGCCAGCAGCTTCGTTTCCCCTAGCGGGGGTTTTGGAGATACGCAGTATTTT

clone size: .
D gene: .
J gene: TRBJ2-6
V gene: TRBV28
CDR3 protein: CASLFSGANVLTF
CDR3 DNA: TGTGCCAGCCTCTTCTCTGGGGCCAACGTCCTGACTTTC

clone size: .
D gene: TRBD1
J gene: TRBJ1-3
V gene: TRBV7-8
CDR3 protein: CASSQQGRSGNTIYF
CDR3 DNA: TGTGCCAGCAGCCAACAGGGGAGGAGTGGAAACACCATATATTTT

clone size: once
D gene: .
J gene: TRBJ2-3
V gene: TRBV6-1
CDR3 protein: CASSEDGGLTDTQYF
CDR3 DNA: TGTGCCAGCAGTGAAGATGGCGGCCTCACAGATACGCAGTATTTT

clone size: .
D gene: .
J gene: TRBJ2-5
V gene: TRBV11-1
CDR3 protein: CASVGSGRTTQETQYF
CDR3 DNA: TGTGCCAGCGTCGGTTCAGGGCGGACAACACAAGAGACCCAGTACTTC

clone size: .
D gene: .
J gene: TRBJ1-1
V gene: TRBV7-8
CDR3 protein: CASSLAMAEAFF
CDR3 DNA: TGTGCCAGCAGCTTAGCGATGGCTGAAGCTTTCTTT

clone size: .
D gene: TRBD1
J gene: TRBJ2-3
V gene: TRBV12-5
CDR3 protein: CASASTGGTDTQYF
CDR3 DNA: TGTGCTAGTGCCTCGACAGGGGGCACAGATACGCAGTATTTT

clone size: .
D gene: .
J gene: TRBJ2-1
V gene: TRBV24-1
CDR3 protein: CATSDTRGTIREQFF
CDR3 DNA: TGTGCCACCAGTGATACAAGGGGAACTATACGTGAGCAGTTCTTC